This T cell receptor (beta chain) was documented in a study of CD8+ T cells in alopecia areata. As for this clone: Antigen: not known.

General study results and limits: There was only one nonresponder, so it was unclear how baseline CD8+ expansion relates to response. Numerous expanded lesional clones remained in scalp and blood during tofacitinib. Scalp clonality and expanded CD8+ clones among the top 100 showed significant decreases with tofacitinib. Among the cells sequenced in scalp samples are also the resident alphabeta T cells of normal skin.

RNA, once extracted, was reverse transcribed into cDNA for use as the sequencing template. Measured with immunoSEQ multiplex PCR; TCRdb has only the in-frame clones, and not every one. The table records 90,000 to 150,000 clones, approximately 53% of them present only once. This CDR3 is built from 17 residues. CDR1 and CDR2 (germline): SGHDT, YYEEEE. V was trimmed by 0 bases and J by 6 bases, leaving 16 bases between them. Treatment in this sample: oral pan-JAK inhibitor, 5-10 mg twice daily. The chain uses TRBV5-6 and TRBJ1-6; a weak D match, TRBD1 (6 bases). The input for sequencing was CD4+ T cells sorted from blood, taken at week 4, from a patient treated with tofacitinib. The sequence derives from a human donor with alopecia areata. The CDR3 coding sequence is TGTGCCAGCAGCTTGGGTACAGGGACTCAACCTAATTCACCCCTCCACTTT. Protein sequence: CASSLGTGTQPNSPLHF.